The text below deals with one T cell receptor beta chain. Its antigen is as yet unknown. The germline V gene encodes CDR1 MNHEY and CDR2 SMNVEV (reference sequence). The ends lost 8 bases at V and 7 bases at J; junction bases unmatched: 10. The CDR3 sequence is 15 residues long. The data are from a study of blood T cells in healthy people across ages. Study-level information: Template-switching capture recovered about one barcoded beta molecule per two T cells. Findings of the study overall: PBMCs that were unsorted prevented a conclusive naive versus antigen-experienced comparison.

The authors ran a second PCR of 7 to 11 cycles using a sample-barcoded 5' primer and a J-beta primer mix. In TCRdb, the 5' RACE reads were re-called with MiXCR into one record per CDR3 protein. The table lists around 1.5 million distinct CDR3 sequences, roughly 40% of them singletons. Sequencing was carried out using blood. This TCR was sampled from a woman in her late teens or twenties in good health. V usage is TRBV27 and J usage is TRBJ1-6, with 8 bases identical to TRBD1. CDR3 residues: CASGGRQGSNSPLHF. The CDR3 region has the DNA TGTGCCAGCGGGGGGCGACAGGGGTCGAATTCACCCCTCCACTTT.